The clone carrying this TCR beta chain was counted between two and nine times. The CDR3 totals 12 residues. V was clipped by 4 bases and J by 10 bases, with 13 bases between them. This sample was included in a study of response to subunit inactivated influenza vaccine. TCRdb independently ran MiXCR on the RT-PCR reads; one entry per CDR3 protein. This sample has 500,000 to 600,000 distinct CDR3 sequences; 12% to 15% occur once, and the top ten carry around 10%. The rearrangement links TRBV12-3 or TRBV12-4 to TRBJ2-5, with D maybe TRBD2 (5 bases). The TCR sequence derives from a man in his forties or fifties who received an inactivated influenza vaccine. This specimen was PBMCs from blood, taken roughly 13 days after vaccination. The CDR3 loop reads CASSYIARVQYF. For the CDR3, the DNA is TGTGCCAGCAGTTACATAGCGCGCGTCCAGTACTTC.